This T cell receptor beta chain was sequenced during a study of PD-1 blockade in classical Hodgkin lymphoma. Profiled with immunoSEQ multiplex PCR; TCRdb holds only in-frame clones, not every one. The data hold around 91,000 clones, with around 81% observed a single time. Relapse was seen in all patients after autologous stem cell transplantation, and brentuximab vedotin exposure was variable. The source material was peripheral blood mononuclear cells (PBMCs), sampled before the second cycle of nivolumab. This receptor was identified in a human donor with classical Hodgkin lymphoma.

The CDR3 protein is CASSLEDRPAKNIQYF. In DNA, the CDR3 is TGTGCCAGCAGCTTAGAAGACAGACCGGCCAAAAACATTCAGTACTTC. V and J are TRBV7-9 and TRBJ2-4; the D gene is possibly TRBD1 (5 bases). The CDR3 extends over 16 amino acids. Between the trimmed V and J ends, which lost 1 base and 1 base, there was a span of 11 bases. Germline CDR1 and CDR2: SEHNR and FQNEAQ (reference sequence).